The sequence of this T cell receptor beta chain was determined in a study of regulatory T cells in long-lasting Graves disease. The time point is: newly diagnosed GD, antithyroid drugs for less than 3 months. Isolated PBMC RNA provided the starting material for the TCR library. American Thyroid Association guidelines served as the basis for diagnosing Graves' disease. Study-wide results and caveats: Comparison showed that persistent patients shared more public clonotypes (over 2,500) than new patients (about 970).

The authors built TCR beta libraries using iRepertoire HTBI primers and Arm-PCR of CDR3 regions. From the multiplex PCR reads, TCRdb called clonotypes with MiXCR, one entry per CDR3 protein. Here the sample spans fewer than 650,000 distinct CDR3 sequences, roughly 15% being singletons. The germline gives CDR1 MNHEY, CDR2 SVGAGI. V lost 4 bases, J lost 5 bases, and 11 bases lay in between. This CDR3 comprises 13 residues. This clonotype was observed many times. The target antigen is unknown. This sample also belongs to another study, concerning T cells in Graves' hyperthyroidism and ophthalmopathy. From that second work: Using 13 V-J features, a model discriminated ophthalmopathy from stable hyperthyroidism.

This rearrangement joins TRBV6-5 to TRBJ2-5, with D possibly TRBD1 on 5 matching bases. The starting material was peripheral blood mononuclear cells (PBMCs), obtained at new diagnosis, from a patient treated with antithyroid drugs. The TCR was taken from a woman in her twenties or thirties with Graves disease. This CDR3 reads CASSSHGAETQYF. Here the CDR3 DNA reads TGTGCCAGCAGTTCTCATGGGGCGGAGACCCAGTACTTC.